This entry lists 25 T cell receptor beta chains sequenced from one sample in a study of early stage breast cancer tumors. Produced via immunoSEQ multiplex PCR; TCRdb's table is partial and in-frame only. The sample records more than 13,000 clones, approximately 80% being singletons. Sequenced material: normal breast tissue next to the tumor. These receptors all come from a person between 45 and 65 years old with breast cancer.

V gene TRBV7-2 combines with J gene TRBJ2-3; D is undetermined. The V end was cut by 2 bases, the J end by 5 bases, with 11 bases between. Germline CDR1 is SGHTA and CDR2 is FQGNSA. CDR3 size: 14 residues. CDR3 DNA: TGTGCCAGCAGCTTAACGAGGACCGGAGATACGCAGTATTTT. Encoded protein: CASSLTRTGDTQYF.

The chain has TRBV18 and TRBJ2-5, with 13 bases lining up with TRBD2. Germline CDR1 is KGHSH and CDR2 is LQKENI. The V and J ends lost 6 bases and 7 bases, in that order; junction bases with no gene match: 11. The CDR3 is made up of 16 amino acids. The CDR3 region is CASSLVGLAGPGTQYF. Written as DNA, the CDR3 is TGTGCCAGCTCGCTGGTGGGACTAGCGGGGCCCGGGACCCAGTACTTC.

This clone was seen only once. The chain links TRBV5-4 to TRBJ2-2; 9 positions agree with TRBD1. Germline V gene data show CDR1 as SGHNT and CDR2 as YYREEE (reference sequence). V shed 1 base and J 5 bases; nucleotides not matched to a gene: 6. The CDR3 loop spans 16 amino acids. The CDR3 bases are TGTGCCAGCAGCTTGCAACAGGGGGCGCTGACCGGGGAGCTGTTTTTT. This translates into CASSLQQGALTGELFF.

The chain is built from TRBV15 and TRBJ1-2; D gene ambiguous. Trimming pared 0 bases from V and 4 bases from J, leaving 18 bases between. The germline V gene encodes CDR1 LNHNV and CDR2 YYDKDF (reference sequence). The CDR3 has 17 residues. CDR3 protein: CATSRDKTVTGPYGYTF. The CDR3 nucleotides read TGTGCCACCAGCAGAGATAAAACAGTAACCGGACCCTATGGCTACACCTTC. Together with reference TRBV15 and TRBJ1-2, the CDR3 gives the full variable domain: DAMVIQNPRYQVTQFGKPVTLSCSQTLNHNVMYWYQQKSSQAPKLLFHYYDKDFNNEADTPDNFQSRRPNTSFCFLDIRSPGLGDTAMYLCATSRDKTVTGPYGYTFGSGTRLTVV.

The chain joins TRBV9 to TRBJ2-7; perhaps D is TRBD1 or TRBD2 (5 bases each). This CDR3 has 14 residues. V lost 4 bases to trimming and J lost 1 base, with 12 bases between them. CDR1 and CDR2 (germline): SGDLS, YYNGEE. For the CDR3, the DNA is TGTGCCAGCAGCTCCCGGGACCCGTCCTACGAGCAGTACTTC. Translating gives CASSSRDPSYEQYF.

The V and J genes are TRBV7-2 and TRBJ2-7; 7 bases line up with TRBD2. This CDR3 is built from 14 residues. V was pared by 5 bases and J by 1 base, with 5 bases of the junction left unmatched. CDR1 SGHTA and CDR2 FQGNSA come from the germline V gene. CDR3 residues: CASSPRGVSYEQYF. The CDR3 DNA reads TGTGCCAGCAGCCCCCGGGGGGTTTCCTACGAGCAGTACTTC.

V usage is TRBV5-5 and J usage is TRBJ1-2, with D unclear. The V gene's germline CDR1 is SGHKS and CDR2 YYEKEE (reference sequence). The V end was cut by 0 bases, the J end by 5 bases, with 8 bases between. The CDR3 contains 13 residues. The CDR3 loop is CASSLAVTYGYTF. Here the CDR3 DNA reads TGTGCCAGCAGCTTGGCAGTAACATATGGCTACACCTTC.

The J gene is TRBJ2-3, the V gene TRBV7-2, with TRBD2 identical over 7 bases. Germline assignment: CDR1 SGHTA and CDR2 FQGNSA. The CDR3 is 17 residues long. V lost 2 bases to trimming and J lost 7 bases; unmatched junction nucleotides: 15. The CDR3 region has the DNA TGTGCCAGCAGCTTAAGACAACCGGGGAGGGCCGGGAATACGCAGTATTTT. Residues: CASSLRQPGRAGNTQYF.

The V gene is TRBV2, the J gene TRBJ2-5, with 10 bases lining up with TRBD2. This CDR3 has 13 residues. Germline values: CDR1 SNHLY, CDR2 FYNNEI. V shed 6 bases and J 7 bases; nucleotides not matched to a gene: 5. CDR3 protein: CASRRTSGVTQYF. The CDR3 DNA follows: TGTGCCAGCAGGCGGACTAGCGGCGTGACCCAGTACTTC.

CDR3 loop: CAISEDGKLFF. The CDR3 coding sequence is TGTGCCATCAGTGAGGACGGAAAACTGTTTTTT. The chain combines TRBV10-3 with TRBJ1-4; D is uncertain. The CDR3 has 11 amino acids. The V gene lost 2 bases and the J gene lost 10 bases, with 5 bases spanning the gap. Per the germline V gene, CDR1 is ENHRY and CDR2 is SYGVKD.

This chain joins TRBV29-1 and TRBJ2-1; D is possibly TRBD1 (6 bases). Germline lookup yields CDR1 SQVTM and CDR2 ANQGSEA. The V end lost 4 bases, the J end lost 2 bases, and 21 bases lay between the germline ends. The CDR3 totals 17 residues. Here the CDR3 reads CSVGELGAGSTYNEQFF. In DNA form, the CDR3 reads TGCAGCGTTGGGGAGTTGGGGGCCGGGTCCACCTACAATGAGCAGTTCTTC.

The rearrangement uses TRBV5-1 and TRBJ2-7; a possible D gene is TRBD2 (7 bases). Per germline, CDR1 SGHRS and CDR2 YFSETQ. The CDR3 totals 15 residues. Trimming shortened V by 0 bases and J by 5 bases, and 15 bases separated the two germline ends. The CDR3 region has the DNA TGCGCCAGCAGCTTGGCCCCGGGGGGCGCGGACGAGCAGTACTTC. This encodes CASSLAPGGADEQYF.

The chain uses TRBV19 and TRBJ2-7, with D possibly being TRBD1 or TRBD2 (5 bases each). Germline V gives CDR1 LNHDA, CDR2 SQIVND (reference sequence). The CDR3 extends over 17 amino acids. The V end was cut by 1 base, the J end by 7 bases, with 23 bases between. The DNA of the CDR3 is TGTGCCAGTAGTATAGTAGGGGACGAAACCATTTGTGGGGAGCAGTACTTC. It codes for CASSIVGDETICGEQYF. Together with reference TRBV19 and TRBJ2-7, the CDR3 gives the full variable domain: DGGITQSPKYLFRKEGQNVTLSCEQNLNHDAMYWYRQDPGQGLRLIYYSQIVNDFQKGDIAEGYSVSREKKESFPLTVTSAQKNPTAFYLCASSIVGDETICGEQYFGPGTRLTVT.

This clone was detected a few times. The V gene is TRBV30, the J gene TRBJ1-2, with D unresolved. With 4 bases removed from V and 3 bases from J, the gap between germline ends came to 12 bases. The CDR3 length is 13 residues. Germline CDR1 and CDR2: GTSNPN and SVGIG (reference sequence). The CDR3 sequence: CAWTGGMYYGYTF. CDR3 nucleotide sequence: TGTGCCTGGACGGGCGGCATGTACTATGGCTACACCTTC.

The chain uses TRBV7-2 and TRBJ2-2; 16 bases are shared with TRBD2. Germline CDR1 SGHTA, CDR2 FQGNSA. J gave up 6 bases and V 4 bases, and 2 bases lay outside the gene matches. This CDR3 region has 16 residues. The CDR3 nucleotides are TGTGCCAGCAGCTCAGGGACTAGCGGGAGGGCCGGGGAGCTGTTTTTT. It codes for CASSSGTSGRAGELFF.

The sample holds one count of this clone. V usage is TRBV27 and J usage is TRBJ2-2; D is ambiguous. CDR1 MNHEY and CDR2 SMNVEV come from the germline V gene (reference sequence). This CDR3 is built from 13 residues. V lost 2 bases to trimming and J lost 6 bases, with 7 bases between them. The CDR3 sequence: CASSLKGPGELFF. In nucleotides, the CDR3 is TGTGCCAGCAGTTTAAAAGGCCCCGGGGAGCTGTTTTTT.

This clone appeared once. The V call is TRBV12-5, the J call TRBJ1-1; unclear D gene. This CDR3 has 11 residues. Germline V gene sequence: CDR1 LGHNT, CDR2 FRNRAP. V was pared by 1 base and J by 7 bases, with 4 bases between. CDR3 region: CASGLESEAFF. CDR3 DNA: TGTGCTAGTGGTTTGGAAAGTGAAGCTTTCTTT.

The CDR3 here is CASSYSPGGGTPLHF. CDR3 nucleotide sequence: TGTGCCAGCAGTTACTCGCCAGGTGGGGGAACACCCCTCCACTTT. The chain joins TRBV6-5 to TRBJ1-6; D is perhaps TRBD1 (5 bases). CDR1 and CDR2 (germline): MNHEY, SVGAGI. V lost 0 bases and J lost 11, with 14 bases in between. This CDR3 comprises 15 residues.

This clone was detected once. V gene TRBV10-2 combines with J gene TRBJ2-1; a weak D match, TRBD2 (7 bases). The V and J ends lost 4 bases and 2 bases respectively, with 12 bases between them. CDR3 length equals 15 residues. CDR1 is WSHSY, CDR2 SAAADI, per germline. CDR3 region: CASSGRGGAYNEQFF. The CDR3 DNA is TGCGCCAGCAGTGGGAGAGGGGGGGCCTACAATGAGCAGTTCTTC.

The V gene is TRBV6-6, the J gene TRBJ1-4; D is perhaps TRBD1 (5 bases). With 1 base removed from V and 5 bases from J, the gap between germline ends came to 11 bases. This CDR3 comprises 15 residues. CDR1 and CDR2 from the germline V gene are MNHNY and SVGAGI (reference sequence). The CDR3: CASSYLGTENEKLFF. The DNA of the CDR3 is TGTGCCAGCAGTTACTTAGGGACGGAGAATGAAAAACTGTTTTTT.

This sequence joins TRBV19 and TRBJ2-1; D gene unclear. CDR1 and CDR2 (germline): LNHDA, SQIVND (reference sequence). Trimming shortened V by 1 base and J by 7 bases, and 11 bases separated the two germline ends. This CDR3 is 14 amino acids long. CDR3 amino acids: CASSIGRDSNEQFF. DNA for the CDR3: TGTGCCAGTAGTATAGGGAGAGATTCGAATGAGCAGTTCTTC. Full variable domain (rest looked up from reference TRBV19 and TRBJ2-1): DGGITQSPKYLFRKEGQNVTLSCEQNLNHDAMYWYRQDPGQGLRLIYYSQIVNDFQKGDIAEGYSVSREKKESFPLTVTSAQKNPTAFYLCASSIGRDSNEQFFGPGTRLTVL.

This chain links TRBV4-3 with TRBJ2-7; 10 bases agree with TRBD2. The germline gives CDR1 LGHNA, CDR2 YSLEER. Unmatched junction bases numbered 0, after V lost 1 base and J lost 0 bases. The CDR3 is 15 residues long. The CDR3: CASSQGLAGSYEQYF. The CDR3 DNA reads TGCGCCAGCAGCCAAGGACTAGCGGGCTCCTACGAGCAGTACTTC.

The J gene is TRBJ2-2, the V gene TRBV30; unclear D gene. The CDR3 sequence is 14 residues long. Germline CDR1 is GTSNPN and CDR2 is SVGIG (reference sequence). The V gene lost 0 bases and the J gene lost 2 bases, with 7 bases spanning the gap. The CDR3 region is CAWSVLRNTGELFF. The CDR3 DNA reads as TGTGCCTGGAGTGTATTGAGAAACACCGGGGAGCTGTTTTTT.

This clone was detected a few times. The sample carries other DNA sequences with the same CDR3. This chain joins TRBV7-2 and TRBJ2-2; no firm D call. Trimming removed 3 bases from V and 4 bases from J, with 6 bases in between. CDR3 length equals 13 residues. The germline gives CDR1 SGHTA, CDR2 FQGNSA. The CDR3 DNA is TGTGCCAGCAGCTTCCTAAGCACCGGGGAGCTGTTTTTT. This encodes CASSFLSTGELFF.

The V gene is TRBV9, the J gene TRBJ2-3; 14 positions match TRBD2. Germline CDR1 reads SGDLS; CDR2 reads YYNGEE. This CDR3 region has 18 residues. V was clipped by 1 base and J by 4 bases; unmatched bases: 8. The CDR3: CASSVRGLAGVQADTQYF. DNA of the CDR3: TGTGCCAGCAGCGTAAGGGGACTAGCGGGAGTTCAGGCAGATACGCAGTATTTT.